This entry lists 14 T cell receptor beta chains sequenced from one sample in a study of OX40 agonist ivuxolimab in advanced cancers. The method was immunoSEQ multiplex PCR; TCRdb's version includes in-frame clones alone and lacks a portion of them. The table has some 66,000 clones, about four fifths seen once. Material: CD4+ or CD8+ T cells sorted from blood, obtained in a trial of the OX40 agonist ivuxolimab. The receptors were sampled from an adult with an advanced solid tumor such as melanoma, head and neck, liver or kidney cancer.

The chain employs TRBV1 and TRBJ2-7. TRBV1 is flagged as a pseudogene. The CDR3 has 17 amino acids. The CDR3 spells CTSSQDYPSRTSYEQYF. CDR3 DNA: TGCACCAGCAGCCAAGATTACCCTTCGCGGACCTCCTACGAGCAGTACTTC.

The chain employs TRBV5-4 and TRBJ2-7, with D possibly being TRBD1 (5 bases). This CDR3 region has 17 residues. Germline CDR1 is SGHNT and CDR2 is YYREEE (reference sequence). With 5 bases removed from V and 5 bases from J, the gap between germline ends came to 26 bases. The CDR3 DNA sequence: TGTGCCAGCAGTCCAAAATCGGACATCGTAGTACCCCACGAGCAGTACTTC. Translated, it gives CASSPKSDIVVPHEQYF.

The rearrangement uses TRBV2 and TRBJ2-2, with D possibly matching TRBD2 (5 bases). This CDR3 is 16 amino acids long. V was shortened by 7 bases and J by 0 bases, with 15 bases between the two germline ends. From germline, CDR1 is SNHLY and CDR2 FYNNEI. CDR3 in DNA: TGTGCCAGCACCCTCGAGGGTCCGACGAACACCGGGGAGCTGTTTTTT. Its translation: CASTLEGPTNTGELFF.

The V gene is TRBV21-1, the J gene TRBJ2-7; the table's D call, TRBD2, has no DNA check behind it. TRBV21-1 is a pseudogene segment. The CDR3 runs to 20 residues. The CDR3 loop is CASSMGGRAGDLKEAYEQYF. CDR3 DNA: TGTGCCAGCAGCATGGGGGGGCGAGCGGGAGACCTGAAGGAAGCCTACGAGCAGTACTTC.

The chain joins TRBV7-9 to TRBJ2-5, with D maybe TRBD2 (5 bases). Germline CDR1 and CDR2: SEHNR and FQNEAQ (reference sequence). The CDR3 sequence is 16 residues long. The V end was cut by 2 bases, the J end by 0 bases, with 13 bases between. CDR3: CASSLFTSWDQETQYF. CDR3 coding DNA: TGTGCCAGCAGCTTATTCACTAGTTGGGACCAAGAGACCCAGTACTTC.

This chain connects TRBV27 to TRBJ2-7; a possible D gene is TRBD1 (6 bases). Germline V gene data show CDR1 as MNHEY and CDR2 as SMNVEV (reference sequence). V gave up 7 bases and J gave up 3 bases, with 13 bases separating them. The CDR3 consists of 13 residues. The CDR3 region is CASNAGANYEQYF. The CDR3 region has the DNA TGTGCCAGCAACGCAGGGGCAAACTACGAGCAGTACTTC.

This clone was recorded once. The V gene is TRBV11-2, the J gene TRBJ1-3; D not certain. The CDR3 covers 16 residues. CDR1 is SGHAT and CDR2 is FQNNGV in the germline V gene. Between the trimmed V and J ends, which lost 0 bases and 2 bases, there was a span of 11 bases. In DNA, the CDR3 is TGTGCCAGCAGCTTAGATCCCGTGGCCACTGGAAACACCATATATTTT. It translates to CASSLDPVATGNTIYF.

This clone was counted a single time. The genes are TRBV6-1 and TRBJ1-3, with D uncertain. The CDR3 contains 15 residues. Germline V gene data show CDR1 as MNHNS and CDR2 as SASEGT. Trimming removed 7 bases from V and 8 bases from J, with 21 bases in between. CDR3 nucleotides: TGTGCCAGCACCCACGATCAGGTGGGGAAGGACACCATATATTTT. This translates into CASTHDQVGKDTIYF.

In this sample, this clone turned up once. The chain recombines TRBV10-3 with TRBJ2-5, with TRBD1 matching over 10 bases. Germline trimming cut 3 bases from V and 4 bases from J; bases unmatched to any gene: 5. This CDR3 is 15 amino acids long. The germline CDR1 and CDR2 sequences are ENHRY and SYGVKD. The CDR3 sequence: CAISDGTGVGETQYF. As DNA, the CDR3 is TGTGCCATCAGTGACGGGACAGGGGTCGGAGAGACCCAGTACTTC.

The chain employs TRBV5-4 and TRBJ2-5; D is tentatively TRBD1 or TRBD2 (5 bases each). CDR3 size: 14 residues. The V and J ends lost 4 bases and 1 base respectively, with 11 bases between them. CDR1 and CDR2 (germline): SGHNT, YYREEE (reference sequence). The CDR3 coding sequence is TGTGCCAGCAGCGGGACCGGGTCCCAAGAGACCCAGTACTTC. Its translation is CASSGTGSQETQYF.

V usage is TRBV18 and J usage is TRBJ2-3; D is possibly TRBD1 (6 bases). The germline V gene has CDR1 KGHSH and CDR2 LQKENI. The CDR3 runs 17 residues. V was pared by 3 bases and J by 1 base, with 17 bases between. The CDR3 reads CASSPRWPDSRTDTQYF. The CDR3 region has the DNA TGTGCCAGCTCACCCCGATGGCCGGACAGCCGCACAGATACGCAGTATTTT.

The J gene is TRBJ2-7, the V gene TRBV5-1, with 9 bases that match TRBD2. The V segment lost 0 bases and the J segment 5 bases; nucleotides outside the gene matches: 6. The CDR3 contains 15 residues. In germline, CDR1 is SGHRS, CDR2 YFSETQ. Written as DNA, the CDR3 is TGCGCCAGCAGCTTGGCCATAGCGGGAGTCGACGAGCAGTACTTC. It codes for CASSLAIAGVDEQYF. The whole variable domain, filled in from reference TRBV5-1 and TRBJ2-7, reads KAGVTQTPRYLIKTRGQQVTLSCSPISGHRSVSWYQQTPGQGLQFLFEYFSETQRNKGNFPGRFSGRQFSNSRSEMNVSTLELGDSALYLCASSLAIAGVDEQYFGPGTRLTVT.

V usage is TRBV10-3 and J usage is TRBJ2-7; D is ambiguous. The V end was cut by 2 bases, the J end by 4 bases, with 9 bases between. Germline V gene sequence: CDR1 ENHRY, CDR2 SYGVKD. The CDR3 sequence is 13 residues long. CDR3 in amino acids: CAISEPVSYEQYF. The DNA of the CDR3 is TGTGCCATCAGTGAGCCAGTCTCTTACGAGCAGTACTTC.

Here the CDR3 reads CAIRGGNTGELFF. For the CDR3, the DNA is TGTGCCATCAGGGGGGGGAACACCGGGGAGCTGTTTTTT. V and J are TRBV6-5 and TRBJ2-2; D may correspond to TRBD1 or TRBD2 (7 bases each). Germline V CDR1 and CDR2: MNHEY, SVGAGI. The CDR3 is 13 amino acids. V lost 10 bases, J lost 1 base, and 10 bases lay in between.